This record concerns one TCR beta chain sequence. Its antigen is currently unknown. CD4 T cells were positively selected, then CD8 T cells from the CD4-negative fraction. Trimming took 0 bases from V and 6 from J, leaving 10 bases between them. CDR3 size: 14 residues. The germline V gene encodes CDR1 SGDLS and CDR2 YYNGEE. Both TRBC1 and TRBC2 were covered by a beta constant-region primer of two equimolar oligonucleotides. Nested alpha and beta constant-region primers with the SP2 primer drove four PCR rounds on ligated cDNA. A single record per CDR3 protein comes from TCRdb applying MiXCR to the UMI-ligation and nested PCR reads. The table lists approximately 140,000 distinct CDR3 sequences, approximately 21% of them singletons, with 0.6% to 0.8% in the top ten. This sample is drawn from a study of naive and memory T cell subsets. Study-wide findings and caveats: Possibly reflecting memory cells re-expressing CD45RA, a few larger clonotypes occurred in naive repertoires, especially CD8. A clonotype means one alpha or beta sequence, not an alpha/beta pair. Findings for naive and memory subsets could not be checked against ground truth.

The sequence was obtained from a human donor in good health. Sequencing was performed on naive CD8+ T cells from blood. The rearrangement joins TRBV9 to TRBJ2-1; a possible D gene is TRBD2 (5 bases). DNA for the CDR3: TGTGCCAGCAGCGTAGGAATAGAGGGCAATGAGCAGTTCTTC. This gives the protein CASSVGIEGNEQFF.